This T cell receptor beta chain appears in the sequencing data of a study of T-cell reconstitution after alpha-beta-depleted transplantation in children. Study-wide results and limits: Several hundred rapidly expanded clones from non-depleted graft cells reportedly supplied alpha-beta T cells about two months post-transplant. When one year had passed after transplant, most T-cell counts and diversity came from newly produced T cells. Surviving recipient T cells and thymic progenitors underlay high day-60 TCRbeta diversity in some patients.

This clonotype was recorded at least ten times. Its cognate antigen is unknown. Germline V CDR1 and CDR2: MGHDK, SYGVNS. The CDR3 spans 14 residues. Trimming left V 3 bases short and J 9 bases short, with 12 bases between. TCRbeta library construction was performed incorporating unique molecular identifiers. TCRdb reprocessed the PCR reads via MiXCR and lists one record per CDR3 protein. The table shows around 580,000 distinct CDR3 sequences, with 20% to 25% occurring only once. The chain joins TRBV25-1 to TRBJ1-6, with a possible D match to TRBD1 (6 bases). The material sequenced was PBMCs, mostly from graft donor cells, taken 360 days after TCRalphabeta/CD19-depleted stem cell transplant. The TCR comes from a boy in the first two years of life who had a stem cell transplant for acute myeloid leukemia, so the T cells may come from the graft donor. The CDR3 is CASSDEGGASPLHF. The CDR3 DNA follows: TGTGCCAGCAGTGATGAGGGGGGAGCTTCACCCCTCCACTTT.